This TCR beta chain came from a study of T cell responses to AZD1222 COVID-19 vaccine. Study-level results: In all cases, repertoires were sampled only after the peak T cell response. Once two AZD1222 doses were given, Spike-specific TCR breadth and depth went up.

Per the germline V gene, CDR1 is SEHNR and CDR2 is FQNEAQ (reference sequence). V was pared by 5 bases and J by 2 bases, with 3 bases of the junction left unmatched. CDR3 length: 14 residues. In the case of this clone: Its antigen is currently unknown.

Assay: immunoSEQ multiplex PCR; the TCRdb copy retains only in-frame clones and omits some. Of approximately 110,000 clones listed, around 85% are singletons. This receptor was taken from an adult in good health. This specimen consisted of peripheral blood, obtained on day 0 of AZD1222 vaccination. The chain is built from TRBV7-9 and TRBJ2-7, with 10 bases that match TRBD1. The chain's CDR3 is CASSPGTGAYEQYF. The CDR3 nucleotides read TGTGCCAGCAGCCCCGGGACAGGGGCCTACGAGCAGTACTTC.